The source of this TCR beta chain is a study of type 1 regulatory T cells. Background on the study: An in vitro protocol generated T-allo10, a Tr1-enriched, alloantigen-specific CD4 T cell product.

From the reads, TCRdb called clonotypes with MiXCR, one entry per CDR3 protein. Of roughly 68,000 distinct CDR3 sequences in the sample, around 63% were seen once. Of note for this clonotype: The antigen is undetermined.

Graft donor-derived T-allo10 cells were described as host-alloantigen-specific, anergic, and alloantigen-specifically suppressive. The germline gives CDR1 KGHSH, CDR2 LQKENI. V lost 3 bases and J lost 3, with 11 bases in between. This CDR3 is built from 14 residues. The clonotype originates from a human donor in good health. The rearrangement joins TRBV18 to TRBJ1-1; D uncertain. The sequenced sample was cultured T cells, either the whole culture or a sorted T cell fraction (not recorded which). As for subset: Tr1-enriched cell product generated in vitro against host alloantigens. In DNA, the CDR3 is TGTGCCAGCTCACCGCAACGTAGGGACACTGAAGCTTTCTTT. It encodes CASSPQRRDTEAFF.